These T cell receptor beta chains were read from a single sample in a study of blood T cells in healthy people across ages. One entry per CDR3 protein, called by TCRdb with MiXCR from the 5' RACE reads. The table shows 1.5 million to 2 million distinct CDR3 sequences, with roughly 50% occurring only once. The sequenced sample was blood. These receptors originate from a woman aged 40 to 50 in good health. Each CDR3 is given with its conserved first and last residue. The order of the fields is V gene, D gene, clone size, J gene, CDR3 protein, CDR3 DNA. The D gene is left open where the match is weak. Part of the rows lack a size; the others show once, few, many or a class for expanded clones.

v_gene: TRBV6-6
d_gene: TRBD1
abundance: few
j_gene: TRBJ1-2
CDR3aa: CASRPDRDFGYTF
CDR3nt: TGTGCCAGCAGACCGGACAGGGATTTTGGCTACACCTTC

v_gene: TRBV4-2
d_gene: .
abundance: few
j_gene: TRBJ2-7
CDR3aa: CASSKTGALYEQYF
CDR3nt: TGTGCCAGCAGTAAGACAGGAGCTTTGTACGAGCAGTACTTC

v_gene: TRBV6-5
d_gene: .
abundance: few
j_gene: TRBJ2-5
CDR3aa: CASSRRDQQETQYF
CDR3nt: TGTGCCAGCAGCCGTAGGGACCAACAAGAGACCCAGTACTTC

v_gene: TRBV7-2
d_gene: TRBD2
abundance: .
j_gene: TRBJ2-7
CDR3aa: CASSLVTSGAGEQYF
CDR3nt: TGTGCCAGCAGCTTAGTCACTAGCGGGGCGGGGGAGCAGTACTTC

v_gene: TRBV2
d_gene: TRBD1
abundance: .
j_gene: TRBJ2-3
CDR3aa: CASWDRWLTDTQYF
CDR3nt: TGTGCCAGTTGGGACAGGTGGCTCACAGATACGCAGTATTTT

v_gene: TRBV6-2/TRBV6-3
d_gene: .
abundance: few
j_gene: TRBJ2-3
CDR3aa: CASSPGTITDTQYF
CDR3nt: TGTGCCAGCAGCCCCGGGACCATCACAGATACGCAGTATTTT

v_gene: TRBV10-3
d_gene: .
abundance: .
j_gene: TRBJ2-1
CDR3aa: CAIRHTTGNNEQFF
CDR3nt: TGTGCCATCAGGCATACTACAGGTAATAATGAGCAGTTCTTC

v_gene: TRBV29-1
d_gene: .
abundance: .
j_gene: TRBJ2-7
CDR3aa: CSVGTAVGYEQYF
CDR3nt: TGCAGCGTTGGGACAGCCGTTGGGTACGAGCAGTACTTC

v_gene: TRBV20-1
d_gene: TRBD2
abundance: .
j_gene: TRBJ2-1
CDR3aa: CSARDGGAGGLNEQFF
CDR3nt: TGCAGTGCTAGAGATGGGGGAGCGGGGGGGCTGAATGAGCAGTTCTTC

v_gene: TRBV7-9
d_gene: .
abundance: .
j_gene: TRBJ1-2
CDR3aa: CASTEGGLSLNYGYTF
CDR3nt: TGTGCCAGTACCGAGGGCGGTTTATCCCTTAACTATGGCTACACCTTC

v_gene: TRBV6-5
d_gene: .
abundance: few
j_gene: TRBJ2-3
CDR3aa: CASRNQGHPTDTQYF
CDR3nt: TGTGCCAGCAGAAATCAGGGACACCCCACAGATACGCAGTATTTT

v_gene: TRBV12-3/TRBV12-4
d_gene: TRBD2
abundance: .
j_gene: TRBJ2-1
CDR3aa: CASSLRKAGGPLSGNEQFF
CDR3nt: TGTGCCAGCAGTTTGAGAAAAGCGGGGGGGCCTCTTTCCGGCAATGAGCAGTTCTTC

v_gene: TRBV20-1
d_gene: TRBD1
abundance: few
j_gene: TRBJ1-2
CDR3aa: CSAETGGEGYTF
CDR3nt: TGCAGTGCTGAGACAGGGGGCGAGGGCTACACCTTC

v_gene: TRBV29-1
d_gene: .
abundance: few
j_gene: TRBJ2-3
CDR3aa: CSGWDFAGTDTQYF
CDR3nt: TGCAGCGGTTGGGACTTCGCTGGCACAGATACGCAGTATTTT

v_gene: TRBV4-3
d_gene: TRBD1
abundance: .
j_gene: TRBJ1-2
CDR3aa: CASSQDWNRGLGYTF
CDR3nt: TGCGCCAGCAGCCAAGATTGGAACAGGGGGCTAGGCTACACCTTC

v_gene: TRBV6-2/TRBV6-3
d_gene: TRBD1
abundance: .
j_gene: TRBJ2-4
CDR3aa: CASSSNRDSKNIQYF
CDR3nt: TGTGCCAGCAGTTCCAACCGGGACAGCAAAAACATTCAGTACTTC

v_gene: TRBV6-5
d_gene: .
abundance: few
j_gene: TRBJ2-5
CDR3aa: CASSPLRGLDGQYF
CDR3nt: TGTGCCAGCAGCCCACTCCGGGGCCTCGATGGGCAGTACTTC

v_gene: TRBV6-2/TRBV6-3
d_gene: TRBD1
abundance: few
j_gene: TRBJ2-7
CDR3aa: CATYPGTGGEQYF
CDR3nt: TGTGCCACTTACCCCGGGACAGGGGGCGAGCAGTACTTC

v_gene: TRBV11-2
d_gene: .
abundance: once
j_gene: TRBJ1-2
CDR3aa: CASSFRGGGKSKDGYTF
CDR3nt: TGTGCCAGCAGCTTTAGGGGCGGGGGGAAGTCAAAGGATGGCTACACCTTC

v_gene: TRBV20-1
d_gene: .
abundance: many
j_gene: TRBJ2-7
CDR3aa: CSARRQVQGEQYF
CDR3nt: TGCAGTGCTAGACGACAGGTCCAAGGCGAGCAGTACTTC

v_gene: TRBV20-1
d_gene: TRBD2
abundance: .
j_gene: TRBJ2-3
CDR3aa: CSARGSTGLAGGTDTQYF
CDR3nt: TGCAGTGCTAGAGGCTCTACGGGGCTAGCGGGGGGGACAGATACGCAGTATTTT

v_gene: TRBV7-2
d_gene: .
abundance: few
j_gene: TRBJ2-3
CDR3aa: CASSASGTDGTDTQYF
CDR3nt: TGTGCCAGCAGCGCCAGTGGCACGGATGGCACAGATACGCAGTATTTT

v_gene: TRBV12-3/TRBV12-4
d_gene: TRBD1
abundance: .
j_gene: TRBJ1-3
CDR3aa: CASSPTGTGNTIYF
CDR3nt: TGTGCCAGCAGCCCGACAGGGACCGGAAACACCATATATTTT

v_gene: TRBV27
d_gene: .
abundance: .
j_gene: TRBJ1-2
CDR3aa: CASRPAQGRRSYGYTF
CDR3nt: TGTGCCAGCAGGCCGGCCCAGGGGCGGAGAAGCTATGGCTACACCTTC

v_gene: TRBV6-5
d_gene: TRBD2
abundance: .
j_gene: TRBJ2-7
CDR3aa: CASSSLPSGGVGEQYF
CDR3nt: TGTGCCAGCAGTAGCCTCCCTAGCGGGGGGGTCGGCGAGCAGTACTTC

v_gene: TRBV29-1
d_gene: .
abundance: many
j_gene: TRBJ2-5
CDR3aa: CSHGMETQYF
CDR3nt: TGCTCACACGGGATGGAGACCCAGTACTTC

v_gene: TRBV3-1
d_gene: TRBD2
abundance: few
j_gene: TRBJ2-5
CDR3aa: CASGRLWSGAQETQYF
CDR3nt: TGTGCCAGCGGACGACTTTGGAGCGGGGCGCAAGAGACCCAGTACTTC

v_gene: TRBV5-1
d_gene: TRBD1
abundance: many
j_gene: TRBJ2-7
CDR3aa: CASTLTGGSIYEQYF
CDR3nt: TGCGCCAGCACCCTGACAGGGGGCTCCATCTACGAGCAGTACTTC

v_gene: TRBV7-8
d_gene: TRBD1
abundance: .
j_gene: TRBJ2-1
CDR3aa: CASSLITGQEILNEQFF
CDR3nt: TGTGCCAGCAGCTTAATCACGGGACAGGAGATCCTCAATGAGCAGTTCTTC

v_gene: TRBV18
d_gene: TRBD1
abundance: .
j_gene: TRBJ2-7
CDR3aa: CASSPLRIGQASYEQYF
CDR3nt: TGTGCCAGCTCACCACTTCGCATAGGACAGGCTAGCTACGAGCAGTACTTC

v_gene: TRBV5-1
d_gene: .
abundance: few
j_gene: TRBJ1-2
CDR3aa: CASSLDSESYGYTF
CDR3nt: TGCGCCAGCAGCTTGGACAGTGAGAGCTATGGCTACACCTTC

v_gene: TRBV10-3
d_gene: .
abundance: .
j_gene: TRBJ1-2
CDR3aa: CAISEGTDYGYTF
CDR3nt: TGTGCCATCAGTGAAGGTACTGATTATGGCTACACCTTC

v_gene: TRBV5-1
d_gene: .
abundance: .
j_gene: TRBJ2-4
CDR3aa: CASSRSPDGVKNIQYF
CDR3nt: TGCGCCAGCAGCCGATCGCCGGACGGGGTAAAAAACATTCAGTACTTC

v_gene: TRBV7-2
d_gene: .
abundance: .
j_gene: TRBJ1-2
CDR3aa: CASSLMGASGGYTF
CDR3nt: TGTGCCAGCAGCTTAATGGGGGCTAGCGGAGGCTACACCTTC

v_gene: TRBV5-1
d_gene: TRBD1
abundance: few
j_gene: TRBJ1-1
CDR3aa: CASSSGTGVNTEAFF
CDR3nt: TGCGCCAGCAGCTCCGGGACAGGGGTTAACACTGAAGCTTTCTTT

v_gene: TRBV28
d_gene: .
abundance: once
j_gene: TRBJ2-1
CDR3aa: CASSLSRRLGEQFF
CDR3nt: TGTGCCAGCAGTTTATCCCGTCGCTTAGGTGAGCAGTTCTTC

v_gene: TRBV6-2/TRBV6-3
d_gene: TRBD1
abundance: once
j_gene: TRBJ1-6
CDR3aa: CASTNSDRGNNSPLHF
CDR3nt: TGTGCCAGCACCAACTCGGACAGGGGGAATAATTCACCCCTCCACTTT

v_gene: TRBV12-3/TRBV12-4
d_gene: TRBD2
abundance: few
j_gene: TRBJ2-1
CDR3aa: CASSFSSGYYNEQFF
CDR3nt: TGTGCCAGCAGTTTCTCTAGCGGGTACTACAATGAGCAGTTCTTC

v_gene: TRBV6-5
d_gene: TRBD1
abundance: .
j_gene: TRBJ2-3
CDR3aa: CASSWGQGVSDTQYF
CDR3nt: TGTGCCAGTAGCTGGGGACAGGGTGTATCAGATACGCAGTATTTT

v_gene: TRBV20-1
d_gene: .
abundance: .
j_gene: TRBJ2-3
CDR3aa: CSAMAGGGTDTQYF
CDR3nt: TGCAGTGCTATGGCCGGCGGGGGCACAGATACGCAGTATTTT

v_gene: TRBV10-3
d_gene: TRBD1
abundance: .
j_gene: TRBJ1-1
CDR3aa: CAISELTGGAFF
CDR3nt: TGTGCCATCAGTGAGCTGACAGGGGGAGCTTTCTTT

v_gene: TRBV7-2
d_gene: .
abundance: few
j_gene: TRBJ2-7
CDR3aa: CASSSDGGEQYF
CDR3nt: TGTGCCAGCAGCTCAGATGGTGGCGAGCAGTACTTC

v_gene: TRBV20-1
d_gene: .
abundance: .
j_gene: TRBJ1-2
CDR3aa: CSAGGTPSTSYGYTF
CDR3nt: TGCAGTGCGGGTGGGACCCCAAGTACTAGCTATGGCTACACCTTC

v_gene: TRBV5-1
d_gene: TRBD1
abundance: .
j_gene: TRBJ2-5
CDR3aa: CASSKAGGKVETQYF
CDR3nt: TGCGCCAGCAGCAAGGCAGGGGGCAAGGTGGAGACCCAGTACTTC

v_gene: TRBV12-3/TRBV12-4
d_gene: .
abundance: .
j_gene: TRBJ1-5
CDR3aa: CASSPVLGAQHF
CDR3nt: TGTGCCAGCAGCCCTGTGTTGGGAGCCCAGCATTTT

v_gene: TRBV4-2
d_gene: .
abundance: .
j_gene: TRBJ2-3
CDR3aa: CASSQEALSGPTDTQYF
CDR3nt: TGTGCCAGCAGCCAAGAGGCCTTATCGGGTCCCACAGATACGCAGTATTTT

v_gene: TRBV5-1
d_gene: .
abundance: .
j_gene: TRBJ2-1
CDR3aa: CASSLAEEYNEQFF
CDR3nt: TGCGCCAGCAGCTTGGCCGAGGAGTACAATGAGCAGTTCTTC

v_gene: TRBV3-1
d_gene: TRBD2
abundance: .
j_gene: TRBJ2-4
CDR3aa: CASSHFTSGANIQYF
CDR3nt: TGTGCCAGCAGCCATTTCACTAGCGGGGCGAACATTCAGTACTTC

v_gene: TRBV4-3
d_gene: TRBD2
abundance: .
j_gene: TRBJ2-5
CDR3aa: CASSYRLAGEETQYF
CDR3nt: TGCGCCAGCAGCTACCGTCTAGCGGGGGAAGAGACCCAGTACTTC

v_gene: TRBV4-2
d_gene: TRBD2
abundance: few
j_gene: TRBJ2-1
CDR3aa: CASSQEVAGASNEQFF
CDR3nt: TGTGCCAGCAGCCAAGAGGTAGCGGGGGCCTCCAATGAGCAGTTCTTC

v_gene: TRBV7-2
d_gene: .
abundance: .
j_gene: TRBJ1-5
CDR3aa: CASSLSGRGSNQPQHF
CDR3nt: TGTGCCAGCAGCTTATCGGGCAGGGGAAGCAATCAGCCCCAGCATTTT